The rows below give T cell receptor beta chains drawn from one sample of a study of blood T cell repertoires in COVID-19. Generated by immunoSEQ multiplex PCR, the TCRdb table keeps only in-frame clones and is missing some. The sample yields 40,000 to 50,000 clones, around nine tenths seen once. The specimen was peripheral blood. The source of these receptors is a human donor in a cohort sampled during active COVID-19. Both conserved end residues are part of each CDR3. D genes are given only for firm matches. Size is stated for part of the rows, as once, few or many counts, or as a class when the clone is expanded.

CASNLVGGSTEAFF,TGTGCCAGCAATCTTGTGGGGGGGAGCACTGAAGCTTTCTTT,TRBV7-9,TRBJ1-1,-,-
CASSLGQGLSYEQYF,TGTGCCAGCAGCCTAGGTCAGGGATTATCCTACGAGCAGTACTTC,TRBV27,TRBJ2-7,-,-
CASSTGADTQYF,TGTGCCAGTAGTACAGGCGCAGATACGCAGTATTTT,TRBV19,TRBJ2-3,-,-
CASSLSPSVLSSYNEQFF,TGTGCCAGCAGTTTATCCCCTAGCGTCCTCAGCTCCTACAATGAGCAGTTCTTC,TRBV27,TRBJ2-1,-,-
CASRGGQGYTGELFF,TGCGCCAGCAGAGGGGGACAGGGATACACCGGGGAGCTGTTTTTT,TRBV5-1,TRBJ2-2,TRBD1,once
CASSEGGGRATYEQYF,TGTGCCAGCAGTGAAGGGGGCGGGAGGGCCACGTACGAGCAGTACTTC,TRBV6-1,TRBJ2-7,TRBD2,-
CASNSGLREVNTEAFF,TGTGCCAGCAACTCCGGATTGCGGGAAGTAAACACTGAAGCTTTCTTT,TRBV2,TRBJ1-1,-,-
CASSYRQTTANQPQHF,TGTGCCAGCAGTTATAGGCAGACTACCGCCAATCAGCCCCAGCATTTT,TRBV6-2/TRBV6-3,TRBJ1-5,-,medium-sized
CASSSTGTKNIQYF,TGCGCCAGCAGCAGTACGGGGACCAAAAACATTCAGTACTTC,TRBV5-1,TRBJ2-4,-,once
CASSPGQGAEGYTF,TGTGCCAGCAGTCCCGGACAGGGGGCGGAGGGCTACACCTTC,TRBV28,TRBJ1-2,TRBD1,-
CAIRTDREETQYF,TGTGCCATCAGAACGGACAGAGAAGAGACCCAGTACTTC,TRBV10-3,TRBJ2-5,-,-
CASSFELDRRNTEAFF,TGTGCCAGCAGTTTCGAATTGGACAGGCGGAACACTGAAGCTTTCTTT,TRBV6-6,TRBJ1-1,TRBD1,-
CASSPAGSFEQFF,TGTGCCAGCAGCCCGGCGGGTAGTTTTGAGCAGTTCTTC,TRBV11-2,TRBJ2-1,-,-
CASSDPLNSYNEQFF,TGTGCCAGCAGTGATCCACTCAACTCCTACAATGAGCAGTTCTTC,TRBV6-1,TRBJ2-1,-,few
CAIRGSGDYEQYF,TGTGCCATCAGGGGTAGCGGGGACTACGAGCAGTACTTC,TRBV10-3,TRBJ2-7,TRBD2,-
CASSLVSGGGQPQHF,TGTGCCAGCAGTTTAGTGTCAGGGGGCGGCCAGCCCCAGCATTTT,TRBV28,TRBJ1-5,TRBD1,-
CASSAWTGTNEQFF,TGTGCCAGTAGTGCATGGACAGGTACCAATGAGCAGTTCTTC,TRBV19,TRBJ2-1,TRBD1,-
CASSPPRDRGWEDTQYF,TGTGCCAGCTCACCACCCCGGGACAGGGGTTGGGAAGATACGCAGTATTTT,TRBV18,TRBJ2-3,TRBD1,-
CATQRDSLQPQHF,TGTGCCACCCAAAGGGACAGCTTACAGCCCCAGCATTTT,TRBV28,TRBJ1-5,TRBD1,-
CASQSRGRNTEAFF,TGTGCCAGCCAAAGCAGGGGGCGCAACACTGAAGCTTTCTTT,TRBV6-5,TRBJ1-1,TRBD1,-
CASSLMTGLNTEAFF,TGCGCCAGCAGCTTAATGACAGGCCTGAACACTGAAGCTTTCTTT,TRBV5-1,TRBJ1-1,-,-
CASSPGLWPQHF,TGTGCCAGTAGTCCAGGGTTATGGCCCCAGCATTTT,TRBV19,TRBJ1-5,-,-
CASSLVGGATEAFF,TGTGCCAGCAGCTTAGTGGGGGGTGCCACTGAAGCTTTCTTT,TRBV13,TRBJ1-1,-,-
CASSHLPLSDTQYF,TGTGCCAGCAGCCACCTCCCTCTATCAGATACGCAGTATTTT,TRBV7-3,TRBJ2-3,-,-
CASQIPRLAGVGYEQYF,TGTGCCAGCCAGATCCCACGGCTAGCGGGAGTCGGGTACGAGCAGTACTTC,TRBV25-1,TRBJ2-7,TRBD2,-
CASSLGLARKTQYF,TGTGCCAGCAGTTTAGGACTAGCACGTAAGACGCAGTATTTT,TRBV27,TRBJ2-3,TRBD2,once
CATSDLTNNEQFF,TGTGCCACCAGTGACCTGACTAACAATGAGCAGTTCTTC,TRBV24-1,TRBJ2-1,-,-
CASSAGQGGYNEQFF,TGTGCCAGCAGTGCAGGACAGGGGGGATACAATGAGCAGTTCTTC,TRBV6-4,TRBJ2-1,TRBD1,-
CASSEFTSGSAEQFF,TGTGCCAGCAGTGAGTTTACTAGCGGGAGTGCGGAGCAGTTCTTC,TRBV6-4,TRBJ2-1,TRBD2,medium-sized
CASTPNEKLFF,TGTGCCAGCACTCCTAATGAAAAACTGTTTTTT,TRBV2,TRBJ1-4,-,-
CAISDRTDLRQYF,TGTGCCATCAGTGATAGGACAGATCTACGGCAGTACTTC,TRBV10-3,TRBJ2-7,-,-